Below, one T cell receptor beta chain is given with its context. The target antigen is unknown. This record belongs to a study of shared clonotypes between healthy human individuals. Study results and caveats: Larger richness was generally estimated for naive than memory subsets. The authors expected sequencing depth to affect clonotype sharing among donors.

It was about 210 ng DNA, about 30,000 T cell genomes, that sorted-subset replicate PCRs used. Per the study methods: Filtering differed, since immunoSEQ gave only junction sequences and no quality scores. Here immunoSEQ multiplex PCR was the method, and the copy in TCRdb shows in-frame clones only, minus some. From that table come the V and J calls and clone size; the DNA was used to work out D and trimming. The sample holds about 2 million clones, 85% to 95% seen once. Naive CD8 cells lacked CD45RO, underwent positive selection for CCR7 and left out terminally differentiated effector memory CD45RA+ cells. Specimen: naive CD8+ T cells sorted from blood. The clonotype comes from a man younger than 30 in good health.

In nucleotides, the CDR3 is TGTGCCAGCAGCTCGAGCGGGACGCAAGAGACCCAGTACTTC. This gives the protein CASSSSGTQETQYF. The rearrangement joins TRBV7-9 to TRBJ2-5, with TRBD2 identical over 7 bases. This CDR3 is 14 amino acids long. CDR1 and CDR2 from the germline V gene are SEHNR and FQNEAQ (reference sequence). V shed 4 bases, J shed 2 bases, and the junction held 4 bases outside the gene matches.